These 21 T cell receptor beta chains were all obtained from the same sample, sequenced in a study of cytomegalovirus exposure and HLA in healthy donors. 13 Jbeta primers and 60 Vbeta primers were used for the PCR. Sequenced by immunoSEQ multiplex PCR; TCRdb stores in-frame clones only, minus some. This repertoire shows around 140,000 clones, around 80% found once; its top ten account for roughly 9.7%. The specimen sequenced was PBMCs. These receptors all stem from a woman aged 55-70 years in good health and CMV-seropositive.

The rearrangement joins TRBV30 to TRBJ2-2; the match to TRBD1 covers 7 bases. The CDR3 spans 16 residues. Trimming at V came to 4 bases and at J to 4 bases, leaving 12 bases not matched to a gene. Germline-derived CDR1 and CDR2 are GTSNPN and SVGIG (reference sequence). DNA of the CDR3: TGTGCCTGGAACCATATCACGAGGGGGCTCACCGGGGAGCTGTTTTTT. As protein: CAWNHITRGLTGELFF.

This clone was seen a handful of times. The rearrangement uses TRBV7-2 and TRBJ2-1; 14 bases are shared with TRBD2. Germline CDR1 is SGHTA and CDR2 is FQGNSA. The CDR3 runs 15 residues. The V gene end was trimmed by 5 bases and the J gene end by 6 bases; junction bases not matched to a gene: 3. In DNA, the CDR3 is TGTGCCAGCAGCCAGACTAGCGGGAGGGCCAATGAGCAGTTCTTC. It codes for CASSQTSGRANEQFF.

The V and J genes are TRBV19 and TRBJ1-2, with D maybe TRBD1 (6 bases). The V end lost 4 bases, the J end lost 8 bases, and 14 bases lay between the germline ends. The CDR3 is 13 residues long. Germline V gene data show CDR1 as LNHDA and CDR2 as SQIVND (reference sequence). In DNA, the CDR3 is TGTGCCAGTAGTAGCAACAGGGTACGAGGCTACACCTTC. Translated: CASSSNRVRGYTF.

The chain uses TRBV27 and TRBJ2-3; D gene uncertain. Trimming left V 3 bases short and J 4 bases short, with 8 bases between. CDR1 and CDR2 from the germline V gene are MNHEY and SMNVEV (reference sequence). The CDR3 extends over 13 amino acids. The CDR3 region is CASSFLRADTQYF. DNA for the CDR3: TGTGCCAGCAGTTTTCTCCGGGCAGATACGCAGTATTTT.

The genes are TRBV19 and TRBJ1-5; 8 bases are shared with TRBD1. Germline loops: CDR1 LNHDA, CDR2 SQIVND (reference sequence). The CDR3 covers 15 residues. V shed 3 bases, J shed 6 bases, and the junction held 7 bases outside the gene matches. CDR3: CASSMSGTGRQPQHF. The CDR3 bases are TGTGCCAGTAGTATGTCCGGGACAGGTCGTCAGCCCCAGCATTTT.

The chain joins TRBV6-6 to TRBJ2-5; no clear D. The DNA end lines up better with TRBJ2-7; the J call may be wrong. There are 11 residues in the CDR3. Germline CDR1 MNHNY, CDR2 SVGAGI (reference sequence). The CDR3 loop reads CASSYTYEQYF. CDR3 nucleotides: TGTGCCAGCAGTTACACTTACGAGCAGTACTTC.

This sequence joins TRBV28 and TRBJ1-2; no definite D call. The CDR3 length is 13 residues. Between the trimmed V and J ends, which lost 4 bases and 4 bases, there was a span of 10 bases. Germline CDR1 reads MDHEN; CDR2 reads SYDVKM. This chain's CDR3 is CASSYPVGYGYTF. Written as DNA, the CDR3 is TGTGCCAGCAGTTATCCGGTTGGCTATGGCTACACCTTC.

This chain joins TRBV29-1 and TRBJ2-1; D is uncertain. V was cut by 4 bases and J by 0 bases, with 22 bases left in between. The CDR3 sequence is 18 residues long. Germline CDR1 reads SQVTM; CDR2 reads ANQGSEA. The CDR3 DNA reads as TGCAGCGTTGGCCTCATTATTGTTCCTTGGAGCTCCTACAATGAGCAGTTCTTC. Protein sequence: CSVGLIIVPWSSYNEQFF.

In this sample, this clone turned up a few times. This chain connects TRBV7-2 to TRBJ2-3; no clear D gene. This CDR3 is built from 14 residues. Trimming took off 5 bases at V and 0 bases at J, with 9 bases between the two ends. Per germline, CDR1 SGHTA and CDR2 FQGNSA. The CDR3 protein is CASSPQSSTDTQYF. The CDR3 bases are TGTGCCAGCAGCCCGCAGTCTAGCACAGATACGCAGTATTTT. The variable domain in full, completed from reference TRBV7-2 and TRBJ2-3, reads GAGVSQSPSNKVTEKGKDVELRCDPISGHTALYWYRQSLGQGLEFLIYFQGNSAPDKSGLPSDRFSAERTGGSVSTLTIQRTQQEDSAVYLCASSPQSSTDTQYFGPGTRLTVL.

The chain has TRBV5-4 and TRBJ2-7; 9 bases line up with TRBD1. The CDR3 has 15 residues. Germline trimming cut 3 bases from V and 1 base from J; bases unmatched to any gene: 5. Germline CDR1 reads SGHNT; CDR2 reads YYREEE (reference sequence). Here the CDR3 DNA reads TGTGCCAGCAGCTGGGGGACAGGGACTTCCTACGAGCAGTACTTC. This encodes CASSWGTGTSYEQYF.

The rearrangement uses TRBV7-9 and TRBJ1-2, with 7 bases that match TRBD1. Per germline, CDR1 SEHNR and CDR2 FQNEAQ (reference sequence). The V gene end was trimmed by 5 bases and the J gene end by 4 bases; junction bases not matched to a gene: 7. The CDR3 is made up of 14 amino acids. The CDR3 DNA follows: TGTGCCAGCAGCCATCCCCGGGACAGCTATGGCTACACCTTC. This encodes CASSHPRDSYGYTF.

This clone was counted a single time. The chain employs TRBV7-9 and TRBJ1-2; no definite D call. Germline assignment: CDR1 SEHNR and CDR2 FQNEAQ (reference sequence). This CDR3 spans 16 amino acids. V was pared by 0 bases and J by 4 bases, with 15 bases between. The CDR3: CASSLANRDRSYGYTF. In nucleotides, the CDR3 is TGTGCCAGCAGCTTAGCGAACCGGGATCGGAGCTATGGCTACACCTTC.

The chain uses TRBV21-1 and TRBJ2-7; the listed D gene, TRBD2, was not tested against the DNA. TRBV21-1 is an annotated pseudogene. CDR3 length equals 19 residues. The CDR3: CASSKERRCDQRDYYEQYF. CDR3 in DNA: TGTGCCAGCAGCAAAGAGCGACGTTGCGACCAGCGGGACTACTACGAGCAGTACTTC.

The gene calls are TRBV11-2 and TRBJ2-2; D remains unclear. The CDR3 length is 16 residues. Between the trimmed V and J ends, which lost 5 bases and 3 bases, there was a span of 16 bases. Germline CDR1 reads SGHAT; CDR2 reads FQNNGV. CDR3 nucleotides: TGTGCCAGCAGCCTCCGGCCGGGTGTGGACACCGGGGAGCTGTTTTTT. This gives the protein CASSLRPGVDTGELFF.

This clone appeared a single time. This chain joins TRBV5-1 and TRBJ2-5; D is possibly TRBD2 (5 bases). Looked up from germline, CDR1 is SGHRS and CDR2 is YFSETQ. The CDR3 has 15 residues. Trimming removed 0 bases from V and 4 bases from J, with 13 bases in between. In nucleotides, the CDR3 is TGCGCCAGCAGCTTGGGCATCTCCGAGGGAGAGACCCAGTACTTC. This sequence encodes CASSLGISEGETQYF.

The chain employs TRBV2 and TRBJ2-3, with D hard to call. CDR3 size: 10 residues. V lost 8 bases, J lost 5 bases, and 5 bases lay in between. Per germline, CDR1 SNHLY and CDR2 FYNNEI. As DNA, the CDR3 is TGTGCCAGCGGAGTAGATACGCAGTATTTT. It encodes CASGVDTQYF.

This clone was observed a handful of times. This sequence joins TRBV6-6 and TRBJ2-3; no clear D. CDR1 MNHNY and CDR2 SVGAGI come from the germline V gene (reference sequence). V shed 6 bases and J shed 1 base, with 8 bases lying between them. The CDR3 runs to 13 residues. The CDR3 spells CASRLEGTDTQYF. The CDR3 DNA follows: TGTGCCAGCAGGCTAGAAGGCACAGATACGCAGTATTTT.

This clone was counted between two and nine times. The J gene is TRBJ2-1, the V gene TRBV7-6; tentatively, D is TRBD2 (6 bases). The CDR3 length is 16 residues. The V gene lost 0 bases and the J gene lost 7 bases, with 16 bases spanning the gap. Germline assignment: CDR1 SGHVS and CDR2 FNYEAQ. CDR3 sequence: CASSLASGGTKNEQFF. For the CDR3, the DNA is TGTGCCAGCAGCTTAGCGTCGGGCGGGACCAAGAATGAGCAGTTCTTC.

CDR3: CASSLRTSGRVGADTQYF. CDR3 coding DNA: TGTGCCAGCAGTCTAAGGACTAGCGGGAGAGTTGGCGCAGATACGCAGTATTTT. The chain recombines TRBV27 with TRBJ2-3; TRBD2 agrees at 13 bases. The V gene's germline CDR1 is MNHEY and CDR2 SMNVEV (reference sequence). Trimming removed 5 bases from V and 4 bases from J; junction bases left unmatched: 12. This CDR3 is 18 amino acids long.

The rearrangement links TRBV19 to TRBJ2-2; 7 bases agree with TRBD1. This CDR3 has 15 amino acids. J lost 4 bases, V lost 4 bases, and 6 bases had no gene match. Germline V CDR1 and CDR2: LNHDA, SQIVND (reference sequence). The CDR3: CASSTRQGGTGELFF. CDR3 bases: TGTGCCAGTAGTACGCGACAGGGTGGCACCGGGGAGCTGTTTTTT.

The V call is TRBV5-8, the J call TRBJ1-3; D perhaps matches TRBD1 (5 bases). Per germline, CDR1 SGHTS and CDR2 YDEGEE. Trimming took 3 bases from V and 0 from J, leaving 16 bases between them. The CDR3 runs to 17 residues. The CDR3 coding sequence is TGTGCCAGCAGCTCACCAACAGGTCACCTCTCTGGAAACACCATATATTTT. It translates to CASSSPTGHLSGNTIYF.